This is a list of T cell receptor beta chains from one sample in a study of regulatory T cells in long-lasting Graves disease. TCRdb fed the multiplex PCR reads into MiXCR, producing one record per CDR3 protein. The table includes 550,000 or so distinct CDR3 sequences, about 12% detected once. These same data were also listed under a study on T cells in Graves' hyperthyroidism and ophthalmopathy.

This specimen consisted of peripheral blood mononuclear cells (PBMCs), obtained at new diagnosis, from a patient treated with antithyroid drugs. The receptors were sampled from a woman aged 30 to 39 with Graves disease. The CDR3 runs from the conserved cysteine through the conserved F or W. Each record gives: V gene, CDR3 protein.

V gene: TRBV9
CDR3 protein: CASNNNGLAGKEQFF

V gene: TRBV20-1
CDR3 protein: CSASRSMNTEAFF

V gene: TRBV28
CDR3 protein: CASTRQGLTYEQYF

V gene: TRBV7-2
CDR3 protein: CASSLRGQISNQPQHF

V gene: TRBV11-2
CDR3 protein: CASSLDTGTYTEAFF

V gene: TRBV7-2
CDR3 protein: CASSSTSGSISYNEQFF

V gene: TRBV19
CDR3 protein: CASRGRGGVTYGYTF

V gene: TRBV27
CDR3 protein: CASSPTVEGENTEAFF

V gene: TRBV9
CDR3 protein: CASSVAPAGGGTDTQYF

V gene: TRBV19
CDR3 protein: CASSATTGTWNTEAFF

V gene: TRBV7-9
CDR3 protein: CASSRGVATAKNIQYF

V gene: TRBV5-6
CDR3 protein: CASSPGLDILNEQFF

V gene: TRBV29-1
CDR3 protein: CSVDGIRSGTNIYEQYF

V gene: TRBV20-1
CDR3 protein: CSAGGGGLLLGYGYTF

V gene: TRBV20-1
CDR3 protein: CSANPEDNSYEQYF

V gene: TRBV18
CDR3 protein: CASSTTGTGGEQYF

V gene: TRBV19
CDR3 protein: CASSPRDSDNYGYTF

V gene: TRBV19
CDR3 protein: CASSMYRGRSTEAFF

V gene: TRBV11-2
CDR3 protein: CASSTGPWYEQYF

V gene: TRBV13
CDR3 protein: CASSLRARSSYNEQFF

V gene: TRBV30
CDR3 protein: CAWSRPRISYEQYF

V gene: TRBV9
CDR3 protein: CASSVDLGAASGRETQYF

V gene: TRBV7-9
CDR3 protein: CASSLESYNYGYTF

V gene: TRBV20-1
CDR3 protein: CSARGGRSLWQYF

V gene: TRBV10-3
CDR3 protein: CAISKGYNEQFF

V gene: TRBV20-1
CDR3 protein: CSARFGTENQPQHF

V gene: TRBV30
CDR3 protein: CAWSLGGEGSYEQYF

V gene: TRBV7-2
CDR3 protein: CASSLQLAGSYEQYF

V gene: TRBV29-1
CDR3 protein: CSVRDSLTYEQYF

V gene: TRBV7-9
CDR3 protein: CASSLAPGGPDTQYF

V gene: TRBV15
CDR3 protein: CATSVGTGDSYNEQFF

V gene: TRBV2
CDR3 protein: CASSLGLGNQPQHF

V gene: TRBV10-2
CDR3 protein: CASSEEGRRTEAFF

V gene: TRBV28
CDR3 protein: CASSGTGSQPQHF

V gene: TRBV12-3/TRBV12-4
CDR3 protein: CASNNRVTVSSGANVLTF

V gene: TRBV30
CDR3 protein: CAWSPGGTNQPQHF

V gene: TRBV11-2
CDR3 protein: CASSQRAPDTGELFF

V gene: TRBV18
CDR3 protein: CASSSLGPRNEKLFF

V gene: TRBV5-1
CDR3 protein: CASSLGWGTYNEQFF

V gene: TRBV6-2/TRBV6-3
CDR3 protein: CASSSGRALVLTDTQYF

V gene: TRBV20-1
CDR3 protein: CSARVRTYEQYF

V gene: TRBV25-1
CDR3 protein: CASSDRLSGNTIYF

V gene: TRBV5-5
CDR3 protein: CASSLAPGNTIYF

V gene: TRBV3-1
CDR3 protein: CASSQALANTIYF

V gene: TRBV7-9
CDR3 protein: CASSLVAESSYNEQFF

V gene: TRBV10-3
CDR3 protein: CAISETGMGQISTDTQYF

V gene: TRBV11-2
CDR3 protein: CASSGTASAREQYF

V gene: TRBV5-1
CDR3 protein: CASSSAARTTTGELFF

V gene: TRBV7-8
CDR3 protein: CASSLSGGEQYF

V gene: TRBV28
CDR3 protein: CASSHRYNEQFF